This TCR beta chain is from a study of blood T cell repertoires in COVID-19. Looking at the study overall: Acute and convalescent COVID-19 samples came from the United States, Italy and Spain. PBMCs, B-cell-depleted T cells, or T cells were the source of the cDNA or gDNA that made up the material.

Authors' analysis steps: Amplification from reference gene primers served as the basis for estimated nucleated cell counts. Sequencing used immunoSEQ multiplex PCR; TCRdb keeps in-frame clones, though not all of them. V and J calls plus clone size are reproduced from that table; the DNA served to infer D and trimming. The sample lists 300,000 to 350,000 clones, around 80% occurring once. Material for sequencing was peripheral blood. The receptor comes from a man between 25 and 39 years old with active or convalescent COVID-19.

The CDR3 bases are TGTGCCAGCAGTGATATAGAGCAGCCCCAGCATTTT. This sequence encodes CASSDIEQPQHF. V gene TRBV2 combines with J gene TRBJ1-5; no clear D. Germline V CDR1 and CDR2: SNHLY, FYNNEI. Trimming shortened V by 3 bases and J by 7 bases, and 7 bases separated the two germline ends. There are 12 residues in the CDR3.